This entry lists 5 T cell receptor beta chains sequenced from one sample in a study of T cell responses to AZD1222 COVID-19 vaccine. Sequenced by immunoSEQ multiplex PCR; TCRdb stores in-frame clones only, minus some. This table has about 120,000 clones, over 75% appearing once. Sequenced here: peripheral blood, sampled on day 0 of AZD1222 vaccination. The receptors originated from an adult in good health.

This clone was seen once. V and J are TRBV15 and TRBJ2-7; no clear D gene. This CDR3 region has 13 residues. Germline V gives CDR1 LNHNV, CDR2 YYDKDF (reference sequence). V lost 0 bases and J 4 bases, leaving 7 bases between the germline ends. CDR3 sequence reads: CATSRDDGYEQYF. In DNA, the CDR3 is TGTGCCACCAGCAGAGATGATGGGTACGAGCAGTACTTC. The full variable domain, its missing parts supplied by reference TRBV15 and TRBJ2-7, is DAMVIQNPRYQVTQFGKPVTLSCSQTLNHNVMYWYQQKSSQAPKLLFHYYDKDFNNEADTPDNFQSRRPNTSFCFLDIRSPGLGDTAMYLCATSRDDGYEQYFGPGTRLTVT.

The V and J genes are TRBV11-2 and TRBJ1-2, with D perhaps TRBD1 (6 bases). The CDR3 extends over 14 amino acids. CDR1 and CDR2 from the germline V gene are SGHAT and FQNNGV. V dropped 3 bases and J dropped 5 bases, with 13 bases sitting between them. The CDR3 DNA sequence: TGTGCCAGCAGCTTTTGGGGGCAGCGTTATGGCTACACCTTC. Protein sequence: CASSFWGQRYGYTF. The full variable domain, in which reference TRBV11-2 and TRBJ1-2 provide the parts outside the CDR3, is EAGVAQSPRYKIIEKRQSVAFWCNPISGHATLYWYQQILGQGPKLLIQFQNNGVVDDSQLPKDRFSAERLKGVDSTLKIQPAKLEDSAVYLCASSFWGQRYGYTFGSGTRLTVV.

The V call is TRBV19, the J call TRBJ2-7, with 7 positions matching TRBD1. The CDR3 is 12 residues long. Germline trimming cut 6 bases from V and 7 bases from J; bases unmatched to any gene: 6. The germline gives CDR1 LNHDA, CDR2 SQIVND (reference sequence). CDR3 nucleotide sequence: TGTGCCAGTAGAAGGACAGGTGGGGAGCAGTACTTC. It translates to CASRRTGGEQYF. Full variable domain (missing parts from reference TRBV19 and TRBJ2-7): DGGITQSPKYLFRKEGQNVTLSCEQNLNHDAMYWYRQDPGQGLRLIYYSQIVNDFQKGDIAEGYSVSREKKESFPLTVTSAQKNPTAFYLCASRRTGGEQYFGPGTRLTVT.

The CDR3 loop is CASSLVAGGTTGELFF. CDR3 DNA: TGTGCCAGCAGCTTAGTAGCGGGGGGGACAACCGGGGAGCTGTTTTTT. J is TRBJ2-2 and V is TRBV7-8; 11 bases line up with TRBD2. Germline values: CDR1 SGHVS, CDR2 FQNEAQ. V shed 1 base and J 5 bases; nucleotides not matched to a gene: 3. CDR3 length: 16 amino acids.

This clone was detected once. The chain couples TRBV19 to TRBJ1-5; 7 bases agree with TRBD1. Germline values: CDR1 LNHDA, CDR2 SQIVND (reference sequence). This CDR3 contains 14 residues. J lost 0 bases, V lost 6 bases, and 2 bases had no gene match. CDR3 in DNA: TGTGCCAGTAGGGGGACAGATAGCAATCAGCCCCAGCATTTT. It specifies CASRGTDSNQPQHF.